Listed below are T cell receptor beta chains from one sample, sequenced in a study of graft-versus-host responses after intestinal transplantation. These receptors have no identified antigens. Generated by immunoSEQ multiplex PCR, the TCRdb table keeps only in-frame clones and is missing some. The sample holds 95,000 to 150,000 clones, 90% to 95% seen once. Specimen: unstimulated CD4+ T cells sorted from spleen or lymph node cells, collected before intestinal transplant. All receptors come from a human donor who received an intestinal transplant. The CDR3 runs from the conserved cysteine through the conserved F or W. Each record gives: V gene, J gene, clone size, D gene, CDR3 protein, CDR3 DNA. D genes are given only for firm matches. Size values are once, few and many counts, or a class for expanded clones, and some rows have none.

V: TRBV11-2
J: TRBJ1-4
size: .
D: .
CDR3: CASSLGSGEKLFF
DNA: TGTGCCAGCAGCTTAGGGTCTGGAGAAAAACTGTTTTTT

V: TRBV5-1
J: TRBJ2-5
size: .
D: .
CDR3: CASSLVHPRETQYF
DNA: TGCGCCAGCAGCTTGGTTCACCCTCGGGAGACCCAGTACTTC

V: TRBV7-3
J: TRBJ2-3
size: once
D: TRBD2
CDR3: CASSRWTSGRRSPDTQYF
DNA: TGTGCCAGCAGCCGCTGGACTAGCGGGAGGCGTAGTCCAGATACGCAGTATTTT

V: TRBV28
J: TRBJ2-3
size: .
D: .
CDR3: CASSRADTDTQYF
DNA: TGTGCCAGCAGTCGAGCGGACACAGATACGCAGTATTTT

V: TRBV6-1
J: TRBJ2-5
size: .
D: .
CDR3: CASSEALGGGETQYF
DNA: TGTGCCAGCAGTGAAGCGCTAGGGGGTGGAGAGACCCAGTACTTC

V: TRBV5-1
J: TRBJ1-5
size: .
D: .
CDR3: CASSLGGTSNQPQHF
DNA: TGCGCCAGCAGCTTGGGAGGGACCAGCAATCAGCCCCAGCATTTT

V: TRBV18
J: TRBJ2-1
size: .
D: TRBD1
CDR3: CASSPPAGGNEQFF
DNA: TGTGCCAGCTCACCACCGGCAGGGGGCAATGAGCAGTTCTTC

V: TRBV27
J: TRBJ1-5
size: .
D: .
CDR3: CASSQGSPADQPQHF
DNA: TGTGCCAGCAGTCAGGGGTCCCCAGCCGATCAGCCCCAGCATTTT

V: TRBV5-1
J: TRBJ2-5
size: .
D: .
CDR3: CASSLKAGGETQYF
DNA: TGCGCCAGCAGCTTGAAGGCAGGAGGGGAGACCCAGTACTTC

V: TRBV21-1
J: TRBJ1-1
size: .
D: .
CDR3: CASSKGGGTGVGTNTEAFF
DNA: TGTGCCAGCAGCAAAGGGGGGGGGACAGGGGTAGGAACGAACACTGAAGCTTTCTTT

V: TRBV19
J: TRBJ2-3
size: .
D: TRBD2
CDR3: CASSIGLAGITDTQYF
DNA: TGTGCCAGTAGTATAGGACTAGCGGGGATCACAGATACGCAGTATTTT

V: TRBV5-4
J: TRBJ2-1
size: .
D: .
CDR3: CASSSLAISSYNEQFF
DNA: TGTGCCAGCAGCTCCTTAGCGATTAGCTCCTACAATGAGCAGTTCTTC

V: TRBV7-9
J: TRBJ2-1
size: .
D: TRBD2
CDR3: CASSPSGLAGPSSYNEQFF
DNA: TGTGCCAGCAGCCCCTCGGGACTAGCGGGCCCAAGCTCCTACAATGAGCAGTTCTTC

V: TRBV5-1
J: TRBJ2-7
size: .
D: .
CDR3: CASHVRGSDEQYF
DNA: TGCGCCAGTCACGTTAGGGGGAGCGACGAGCAGTACTTC

V: TRBV6-6
J: TRBJ1-2
size: .
D: .
CDR3: CASSYSHRDYGYTF
DNA: TGTGCCAGCAGTTACTCTCACAGGGACTATGGCTACACCTTC

V: TRBV14
J: TRBJ2-1
size: .
D: TRBD2
CDR3: CASSQALAGGSEQFF
DNA: TGTGCCAGCAGCCAAGCCCTAGCGGGAGGCAGTGAGCAGTTCTTC

V: TRBV9
J: TRBJ1-1
size: .
D: .
CDR3: CASSPWTWGTEAFF
DNA: TGTGCCAGCAGCCCCTGGACCTGGGGCACTGAAGCTTTCTTT

V: TRBV6-5
J: TRBJ1-3
size: .
D: .
CDR3: CASSFSPLSSGNTIYF
DNA: TGTGCCAGCAGTTTCTCGCCTTTGAGCTCTGGAAACACCATATATTTT

V: TRBV18
J: TRBJ2-5
size: once
D: TRBD2
CDR3: CASSQGGGLAGQETQYF
DNA: TGTGCCAGCTCGCAAGGGGGAGGACTAGCGGGACAAGAGACCCAGTACTTC

V: TRBV18
J: TRBJ1-5
size: .
D: TRBD1
CDR3: CASSPTGGENQPQHF
DNA: TGTGCCAGCTCACCCACAGGGGGCGAAAATCAGCCCCAGCATTTT

V: TRBV18
J: TRBJ1-1
size: .
D: .
CDR3: CASSPPVQKWQAFF
DNA: TGTGCCAGCTCACCACCGGTACAGAAGTGGCAAGCTTTCTTT

V: TRBV9
J: TRBJ2-1
size: .
D: .
CDR3: CASSVGASYVSNEQFF
DNA: TGTGCCAGCAGCGTAGGGGCTAGCTATGTTTCCAATGAGCAGTTCTTC

V: TRBV6-1
J: TRBJ2-3
size: .
D: TRBD2
CDR3: CASSGGVAGGPGSSTDTQYF
DNA: TGTGCCAGCAGTGGCGGGGTAGCGGGAGGGCCAGGGTCTAGCACAGATACGCAGTATTTT

V: TRBV9
J: TRBJ2-3
size: .
D: .
CDR3: CASRKGEAPRTDTQYF
DNA: TGTGCCAGCAGGAAGGGGGAGGCCCCCCGCACAGATACGCAGTATTTT

V: TRBV7-3
J: TRBJ2-1
size: .
D: TRBD2
CDR3: CASSLGNGLAGEKNEQFF
DNA: TGTGCCAGCAGCTTAGGGAACGGACTAGCGGGAGAAAAGAATGAGCAGTTCTTC

V: TRBV19
J: TRBJ1-5
size: once
D: .
CDR3: CASSERGQPQHF
DNA: TGTGCCAGTAGTGAAAGGGGTCAGCCCCAGCATTTT

V: TRBV30
J: TRBJ1-2
size: .
D: TRBD1
CDR3: CAWTPDRTYYGYTF
DNA: TGTGCCTGGACCCCGGACAGGACATACTATGGCTACACCTTC

V: TRBV2
J: TRBJ2-5
size: .
D: TRBD2
CDR3: CASSGSLTSGAYQETQYF
DNA: TGTGCCAGCAGTGGGTCCCTGACTAGCGGAGCGTACCAAGAGACCCAGTACTTC

V: TRBV21-1
J: TRBJ2-7
size: .
D: .
CDR3: CASSKVERERYEQYF
DNA: TGTGCCAGCAGCAAAGTGGAACGGGAACGGTACGAGCAGTACTTC

V: TRBV7-2
J: TRBJ1-2
size: .
D: .
CDR3: CASSLVARSGYTF
DNA: TGTGCCAGCAGCTTAGTGGCCCGATCCGGCTACACCTTC

V: TRBV7-3
J: TRBJ2-7
size: few
D: TRBD2
CDR3: CASSLAGGVGEQYF
DNA: TGTGCCAGCAGCTTGGCGGGAGGGGTGGGAGAGCAGTACTTC

V: TRBV28
J: TRBJ2-3
size: few
D: .
CDR3: CATPGHSPDTQYF
DNA: TGTGCCACCCCAGGGCACTCGCCGGATACGCAGTATTTT

V: TRBV4-2
J: TRBJ2-7
size: .
D: TRBD2
CDR3: CASSRRLAGDPYEQYF
DNA: TGTGCCAGCAGCCGAAGACTAGCGGGAGATCCCTACGAGCAGTACTTC